This TCR beta chain is drawn from a study of T-cell memory formation after mild COVID-19 listed by TCRdb under 2021. About the full investigation: TCR sequence clusters from the two donors were largely donor specific. The cohort comprised two young, previously healthy adult volunteers, one female and one male. Longitudinal TCRalpha and TCRbeta repertoire sequencing tracked T-cell clones expanding and contracting after mild COVID-19 in a couple of donors. The research as a whole found: Contracting CD4+ clones were found mainly in CM and EM memory subsets, while CD8+ clones were enriched in EMRA. The second-wave clones that peaked on day 37 were not confirmed to be SARS-CoV-2 specific. Only two mild cases were covered in the study, and larger cohorts including severe cases with pre-infection samples were considered necessary. Clones that contracted from day 15 to 85 showed balanced CD4/CD8 phenotypes, whereas a second wave of clones that expanded from day 15 to 37 leaned towards CD4+. Some responding clones were found in pre-infection memory, which suggests that pre-existing cross-reactive memory T cells took part in the SARS-CoV-2 response.

PBMCs were isolated by Ficoll-Paque density gradient centrifugation. These reads were obtained on an Illumina NovaSeq 6000. Using 5'RACE with constant-segment primers, TCRalpha and TCRbeta cDNA libraries were constructed, with sample barcodes and unique molecular identifiers added in the process. RNA was extracted from every sample with Trizol reagent. Libraries were amplified in two PCR steps, with a second sample barcode and Illumina TruSeq adapters added in the second step. Sequencing of the libraries was done on an Illumina NovaSeq, producing 2 x 150 bp paired-end reads. Turning to the authors' computational methods: With migec v1.2.7, reads were demultiplexed and then collapsed into UMI-guided consensus sequences. Using mixcr v2.1.11, UMI consensuses were aligned to TRA and TRB V and J templates and then assembled into clonotypes. Expanded or contracted clonotypes were those called significant by both edgeR and NoisET, with noise models trained on biological replicates. For edgeR calls, the cutoffs were a false discovery rate-adjusted p below 0.01 and a log2 fold-change threshold of 1. As an exploratory analysis of dynamics, PCA with hierarchical clustering was applied to max-normalized trajectories of the 1000 most abundant clonotypes. Each responding clone was given a CD4 or CD8 phenotype based on the CD4+ and CD8+ repertoires, which had been sequenced separately. The public reads were quality trimmed at Q25 with fastp and then assembled into clones with MiXCR by TCRdb, keeping productive beta chains. Entries are consolidated by CDR3 protein sequence, retaining the most common genes and DNA. In this record, the V and J calls reflect TCRdb's handling and not the investigators' own analysis. For this sample there are around 90,000 distinct CDR3 sequences; more than 12% appear just once. The ten largest make up under 45% of the sample.

The CDR1 and CDR2 encoded by the germline V gene (reference sequence) are SEHNR and FQNEAQ. The cysteine opens and the phenylalanine closes a CDR3 of 15 amino acids. Only the CDR3 region is kept as DNA, spanning 45 bases read in frame from base 1. Trimming takes 4 bases from V and 10 bases from J, and the germline ends sit 17 bases apart. This clonotype appeared a few times. Its target antigen remains unknown. There are no base qualities to consult, and no much larger clone falls within one base. The sequence joins TRBV7-9 to TRBJ1-6, and possibly TRBD1, on 6 matching bases. This TCR derives from a man younger than 35 who had mild COVID-19 (a few samples of this study predate the infection). The sample titles of this study are shuffled in the database, so cell type and time point are left out; the donor was told from shared clones. The sample consisted of PBMCs or a T cell subset sorted from them (not recorded which). CDR3 reads: CASSSPRDIGSPLHF. The DNA is TGTGCCAGCAGCTCCCCACGGGACATCGGGTCACCCCTCCACTTT.